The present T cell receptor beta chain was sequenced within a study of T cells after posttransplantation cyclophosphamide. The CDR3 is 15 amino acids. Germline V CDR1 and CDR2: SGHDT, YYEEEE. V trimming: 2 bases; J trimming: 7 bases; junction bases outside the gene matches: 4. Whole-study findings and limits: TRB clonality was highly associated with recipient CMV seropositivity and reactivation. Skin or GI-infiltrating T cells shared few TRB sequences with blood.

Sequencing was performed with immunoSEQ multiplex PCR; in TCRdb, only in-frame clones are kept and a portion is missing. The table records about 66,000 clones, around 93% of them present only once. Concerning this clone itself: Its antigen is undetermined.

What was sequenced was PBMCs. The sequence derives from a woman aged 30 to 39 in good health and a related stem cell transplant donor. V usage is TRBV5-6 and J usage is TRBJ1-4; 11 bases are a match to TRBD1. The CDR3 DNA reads TGTGCCAGCAGCTTTAGGACAGGGGGCGGTGAAAAACTGTTTTTT. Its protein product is CASSFRTGGGEKLFF.